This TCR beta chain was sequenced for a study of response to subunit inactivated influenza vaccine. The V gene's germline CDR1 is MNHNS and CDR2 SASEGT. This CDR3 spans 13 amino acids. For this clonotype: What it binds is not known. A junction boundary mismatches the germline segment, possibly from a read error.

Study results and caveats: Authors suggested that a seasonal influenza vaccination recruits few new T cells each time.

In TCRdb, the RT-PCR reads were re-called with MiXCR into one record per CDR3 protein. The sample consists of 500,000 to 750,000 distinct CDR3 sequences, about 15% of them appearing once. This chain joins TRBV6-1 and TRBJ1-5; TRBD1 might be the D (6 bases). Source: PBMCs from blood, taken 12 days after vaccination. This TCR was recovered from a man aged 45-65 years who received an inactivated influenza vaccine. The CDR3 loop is CASGEQGRQPQHF. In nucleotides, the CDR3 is TGTGCCAGCGGTGAACAGGGTAGGCAGCCCCAGCATTTT.